A single sample gave rise to the 26 T cell receptor beta chains below, sequenced in a study of T cell changes during pregnancy in multiple sclerosis. The repertoire was sequenced with immunoSEQ multiplex PCR; TCRdb's copy has only in-frame clones and lacks some. The sample yields about 69,000 clones, around nine tenths seen once. The specimen comprised CD4+ T cells from peripheral blood mononuclear cells, sampled in the third trimester of pregnancy. The source of these receptors is a female donor in good health, enrolled as a control in a pregnancy study.

V and J are TRBV2 and TRBJ2-3, with TRBD1 matching over 8 bases. This CDR3 has 13 amino acids. Germline loops: CDR1 SNHLY, CDR2 FYNNEI. The ends lost 7 bases at V and 6 bases at J; junction bases unmatched: 6. CDR3 amino acids: CASTQGEVDTQYF. CDR3 in DNA: TGTGCCAGCACACAGGGGGAGGTGGATACGCAGTATTTT.

Remarks on this clone: At one of its ends the junction is not consistent with the germline gene, which may arise from a read error. The gene calls are TRBV6-1 and TRBJ2-1; a weak D match, TRBD1 (5 bases). Germline-derived CDR1 and CDR2 are MNHNS and SASEGT. The CDR3 covers 11 residues. The CDR3 sequence is CASSEPRLRVF. The CDR3 nucleotides are TGTGCCAGCAGTGAACCCAGACTCAGGGTCTTC.

This clone appeared once. In nucleotides, the CDR3 is TGTGCCAGCAGTTCGCTCGGGGGTGGGAAGACCCAGTACTTC. Translating gives CASSSLGGGKTQYF. The rearrangement joins TRBV6-6 to TRBJ2-5, with D tentatively TRBD2 (6 bases). The CDR3 is made up of 14 amino acids. Deletions cut 4 bases from V and 6 bases from J, with 15 bases between. Looked up from germline, CDR1 is MNHNY and CDR2 is SVGAGI (reference sequence).

J is TRBJ2-5 and V is TRBV7-3, with 9 bases identical to TRBD2. Losses at the gene ends were 6 bases for V and 1 base for J; bases not matched to a gene: 3. Germline V gene sequence: CDR1 SGHTA, CDR2 FQGTGA. CDR3 length: 14 residues. The CDR3 is CASSLSGGQETQYF. The CDR3 nucleotides read TGTGCCAGCAGTCTTAGCGGGGGCCAAGAGACCCAGTACTTC.

The chain couples TRBV30 to TRBJ1-1; weak D call: TRBD1 (5 bases). V lost 5 bases and J 5 bases, leaving 12 bases between the germline ends. The CDR3 loop spans 12 amino acids. CDR1 and CDR2 (germline): GTSNPN, SVGIG (reference sequence). In DNA, the CDR3 is TGTGCCTGGGGCAGGGCCGTGACTGAAGCTTTCTTT. Translated: CAWGRAVTEAFF.

The rearrangement uses TRBV6-5 and TRBJ1-1; 7 nucleotides match TRBD1. CDR1 is MNHEY, CDR2 SVGAGI, per germline. V lost 6 bases and J lost 1; bases outside the gene matches: 2. CDR3 length: 13 amino acids. The CDR3 DNA is TGTGCCAGCAGAAGGGGGCGGAACACTGAAGCTTTCTTT. Translating it yields CASRRGRNTEAFF.

The chain couples TRBV19 to TRBJ2-1, with 7 nucleotides matching TRBD1. V gave up 5 bases and J gave up 0 bases; unmatched junction bases: 4. Germline CDR1 is LNHDA and CDR2 is SQIVND (reference sequence). CDR3 length: 15 residues. The CDR3 DNA follows: TGTGCCAGTAGTGCACAGGGGCTCTCCTACAATGAGCAGTTCTTC. The encoded protein is CASSAQGLSYNEQFF.

The chain combines TRBV4-3 with TRBJ1-5; 9 bases are a match to TRBD1. CDR3 length: 15 amino acids. Germline lookup yields CDR1 LGHNA and CDR2 YSLEER. With 6 bases clipped from V and 8 bases from J, the junction kept 11 bases outside the gene matches. The CDR3 DNA follows: TGCGCCAGCAGTCGCACTAGGGACAGGGATGAGCCCCAGCATTTT. This sequence encodes CASSRTRDRDEPQHF.

The chain couples TRBV7-2 to TRBJ2-5, with D possibly matching TRBD1 (5 bases). V was pared by 1 base and J by 5 bases, with 17 bases between. The CDR3 length is 16 residues. Germline CDR1 SGHTA, CDR2 FQGNSA. The CDR3 protein is CASSLGIRARAETQYF. In DNA form, the CDR3 reads TGTGCCAGCAGCTTAGGCATTCGTGCCAGGGCTGAGACCCAGTACTTC. Full variable domain (missing parts from reference TRBV7-2 and TRBJ2-5): GAGVSQSPSNKVTEKGKDVELRCDPISGHTALYWYRQSLGQGLEFLIYFQGNSAPDKSGLPSDRFSAERTGGSVSTLTIQRTQQEDSAVYLCASSLGIRARAETQYFGPGTRLLVL.

This rearrangement joins TRBV19 to TRBJ1-5; D is perhaps TRBD1 (6 bases). The germline V gene has CDR1 LNHDA and CDR2 SQIVND (reference sequence). This CDR3 contains 15 residues. V was pared by 9 bases and J by 3 bases, with 18 bases between. The CDR3 DNA follows: TGTGCCAGCCATACAGGGAAGACCAACAATCAGCCCCAGCATTTT. Amino acids: CASHTGKTNNQPQHF. The variable domain in full, with the rest retrieved from reference TRBV19 and TRBJ1-5, is DGGITQSPKYLFRKEGQNVTLSCEQNLNHDAMYWYRQDPGQGLRLIYYSQIVNDFQKGDIAEGYSVSREKKESFPLTVTSAQKNPTAFYLCASHTGKTNNQPQHFGDGTRLSIL.

The chain joins TRBV27 to TRBJ1-1, with 7 bases fitting TRBD1. The CDR3 sequence is 14 residues long. V lost 4 bases, J lost 4 bases, and 6 bases stayed unmatched. Germline CDR1 MNHEY, CDR2 SMNVEV (reference sequence). For the CDR3, the DNA is TGTGCCAGCAGTTCCCGACAGGGTGTCACTGAAGCTTTCTTT. Its protein product is CASSSRQGVTEAFF.

V gene TRBV7-3 combines with J gene TRBJ2-2, with TRBD2 matching over 7 bases. Germline CDR1 and CDR2: SGHTA and FQGTGA. The CDR3 sequence is 15 residues long. V gave up 3 bases and J gave up 0 bases; unmatched junction bases: 1. The CDR3 loop is CASSLGGSNTGELFF. As DNA, the CDR3 is TGTGCCAGCAGCTTGGGGGGGTCGAACACCGGGGAGCTGTTTTTT.

The chain combines TRBV30 with TRBJ2-7, with 7 bases fitting TRBD1. The V gene's germline CDR1 is GTSNPN and CDR2 SVGIG (reference sequence). Unmatched junction bases numbered 9, after V lost 2 bases and J lost 5 bases. There are 14 residues in the CDR3. CDR3 protein: CAWSLGDSRNEQYF. The DNA for the CDR3 is TGTGCCTGGAGTTTGGGGGACAGTCGGAACGAGCAGTACTTC.

This chain joins TRBV29-1 and TRBJ1-1; the D is unclear. The germline V and J ends were trimmed by 7 bases and 4 bases, with 13 bases remaining between them. This CDR3 comprises 12 residues. CDR1 and CDR2 (germline): SQVTM, ANQGSEA. DNA for the CDR3: TGCAGCGCCGGAGATGTCGGCACTGAAGCTTTCTTT. As protein: CSAGDVGTEAFF.

The CDR3 is CASSLDEARQFF. The CDR3 region has the DNA TGTGCCAGCAGCTTAGATGAGGCACGGCAGTTCTTC. V usage is TRBV11-3 and J usage is TRBJ2-1, with D hard to call. V lost 0 bases and J lost 12, with 9 bases in between. This CDR3 contains 12 residues. CDR1 is SGHNT and CDR2 is YENEEA in the germline V gene.

The gene calls are TRBV7-3 and TRBJ2-1; the D gene is possibly TRBD1 (6 bases). V lost 5 bases and J 10 bases, leaving 9 bases between the germline ends. Germline V lookup: CDR1 SGHTA, CDR2 FQGTGA. This CDR3 region has 11 residues. The CDR3 sequence is CASSPGTEQFF. The DNA of the CDR3 is TGTGCCAGCAGCCCTGGGACAGAGCAGTTCTTC. Filled out from reference TRBV7-3 and TRBJ2-1, the complete variable domain reads GAGVSQTPSNKVTEKGKYVELRCDPISGHTALYWYRQSLGQGPEFLIYFQGTGAADDSGLPNDRFFAVRPEGSVSTLKIQRTERGDSAVYLCASSPGTEQFFGPGTRLTVL.

This clone has a single count. The chain links TRBV29-1 to TRBJ2-3; 8 bases align to TRBD2. Germline CDR1 is SQVTM and CDR2 is ANQGSEA. The CDR3 is 14 residues long. The trim removed 4 bases at V and 2 bases at J, leaving 5 bases unmatched. The CDR3: CSVGWRGVTDTQYF. CDR3 coding DNA: TGCAGCGTTGGGTGGCGGGGGGTCACAGATACGCAGTATTTT.

This chain joins TRBV20-1 and TRBJ1-2; no clear D. CDR3 length: 11 amino acids. V gave up 0 bases and J gave up 13 bases, with 12 bases separating them. The germline gives CDR1 DFQATT, CDR2 SNEGSKA (reference sequence). Written as DNA, the CDR3 is TGCAGTGCTAGAGACCCCAGTGAATTCACCTTC. The encoded protein is CSARDPSEFTF.

This chain uses TRBV5-4 with TRBJ1-6; possibly TRBD1 for D (5 bases). The germline gives CDR1 SGHNT, CDR2 YYREEE (reference sequence). CDR3 length: 15 residues. V lost 5 bases and J lost 0, with 9 bases in between. CDR3 DNA: TGTGCCAGCAGAAATCAGGGCTCCTATAATTCACCCCTCCACTTT. This gives the protein CASRNQGSYNSPLHF.

A single count supports this clone. The chain carries TRBV7-2 and TRBJ2-2; D may be TRBD1 (5 bases). The CDR3 contains 16 residues. Germline assignment: CDR1 SGHTA and CDR2 FQGNSA. The V and J ends lost 1 base and 0 bases respectively, with 9 bases between them. CDR3 sequence reads: CASSLVAGSNTGELFF. DNA for the CDR3: TGTGCCAGCAGCTTAGTTGCAGGGTCGAACACCGGGGAGCTGTTTTTT.

The V and J genes are TRBV11-3 and TRBJ1-2, with 8 positions matching TRBD1. V lost 0 bases, J lost 3 bases, and 6 bases stayed unmatched. The germline V gene has CDR1 SGHNT and CDR2 YENEEA. CDR3 size: 16 residues. The CDR3 DNA follows: TGTGCCAGCAGCTTAGATGGGGACAGGCCTTACTATGGCTACACCTTC. Translation gives CASSLDGDRPYYGYTF.

This rearrangement joins TRBV7-2 to TRBJ2-5, with TRBD2 as a possible D gene (6 bases). From germline, CDR1 is SGHTA and CDR2 FQGNSA. V gave up 11 bases and J gave up 9 bases, with 22 bases separating them. The CDR3 is 13 amino acids. The DNA for the CDR3 is TGTGCCGGCTCGGGGGACCGTCAAATGTCCCAGTACTTC. The encoded protein is CAGSGDRQMSQYF.

V and J are TRBV5-4 and TRBJ2-2; maybe TRBD2 (6 bases). The length of the CDR3 is 16 residues. Per the germline V gene, CDR1 is SGHNT and CDR2 is YYREEE (reference sequence). The V end was cut by 1 base, the J end by 8 bases, with 18 bases between. As DNA, the CDR3 is TGTGCCAGCAGCTTGTGGCAGGGAGGCCTCTCTGGGGAGCTGTTTTTT. This sequence encodes CASSLWQGGLSGELFF.

The genes are TRBV6-1 and TRBJ2-2; TRBD1 aligns across 7 bases. The germline gives CDR1 MNHNS, CDR2 SASEGT. V lost 7 bases and J lost 1; bases outside the gene matches: 3. The CDR3 spans 14 residues. This CDR3 is CASTRDRNTGELFF. The CDR3 nucleotides read TGTGCCAGCACCCGGGACAGGAACACCGGGGAGCTGTTTTTT.

This clone was recorded once. The chain uses TRBV5-4 and TRBJ1-1, with 10 bases identical to TRBD1. Unmatched junction bases numbered 11, after V lost 4 bases and J lost 5 bases. CDR1 is SGHNT and CDR2 is YYREEE in the germline V gene (reference sequence). CDR3 length: 16 amino acids. The CDR3 loop reads CASSPASPGQGTEAFF. CDR3 sequence (DNA): TGTGCCAGCAGCCCCGCCTCTCCGGGACAGGGGACTGAAGCTTTCTTT. Drawing the rest from reference TRBV5-4 and TRBJ1-1, the complete variable domain is ETGVTQSPTHLIKTRGQQVTLRCSSQSGHNTVSWYQQALGQGPQFIFQYYREEENGRGNFPPRFSGLQFPNYSSELNVNALELDDSALYLCASSPASPGQGTEAFFGQGTRLTVV.

The chain joins TRBV7-2 to TRBJ2-2, with D possibly TRBD1 on 5 matching bases. CDR1 and CDR2 (germline): SGHTA, FQGNSA. Trimming cost V 5 bases and J 1 base, with 11 bases left between them. This CDR3 is 15 amino acids long. This CDR3 reads CASSPAGQNTGELFF. Written as DNA, the CDR3 is TGTGCCAGCAGCCCAGCCGGACAGAACACCGGGGAGCTGTTTTTT.